The 4 T cell receptor beta chains given below trace back to one sample, sequenced in a study of T cells in localized non-small cell lung cancer. Profiled with immunoSEQ multiplex PCR; TCRdb holds only in-frame clones, not every one. The table lists tens of thousands of clones, 80% to 95% of them singletons. The specimen comprised peripheral blood, sampled before any cancer treatment. All receptors come from a female donor over 55 with stage I lung adenocarcinoma.

This clone was observed a single time. The rearrangement uses TRBV21-1 and TRBJ2-3; the table assigns TRBD1, which was not confirmed against the DNA. TRBV21-1 is a pseudogene segment. This CDR3 contains 15 residues. The CDR3 DNA reads as TGTGCCAGCGAGGGCGGGACAGGGGCGTCAGATACGCAGTATTTT. It encodes CASEGGTGASDTQYF.

This chain links TRBV4-1 with TRBJ2-1; tentatively, D is TRBD2 (6 bases). The CDR3 loop spans 13 amino acids. Germline loops: CDR1 MGHRA, CDR2 YSYEKL. The germline V and J ends were trimmed by 2 bases and 13 bases, with 15 bases remaining between them. The CDR3 spells CASSQSARDSQFF. The CDR3 nucleotides are TGCGCCAGCAGCCAATCAGCCCGGGACTCTCAGTTCTTC.

The chain is built from TRBV6-6 and TRBJ2-4; 10 bases match TRBD2. V was clipped by 11 bases and J by 9 bases; unmatched bases: 13. Germline CDR1 reads MNHNY; CDR2 reads SVGAGI (reference sequence). The length of the CDR3 is 14 residues. DNA of the CDR3: TGTGCCTGCGAGCCGGGGACTAGCGTTACCATTCAGTACTTC. This gives the protein CACEPGTSVTIQYF.

CDR3 nucleotide sequence: TGTGCCAGCAGCCCTGCAGGGTACCCACGTAATGAGCAGTTCTTC. Translation: CASSPAGYPRNEQFF. The chain uses TRBV9 and TRBJ2-1; D may be TRBD1 (5 bases). The V end lost 4 bases, the J end lost 7 bases, and 18 bases lay between the germline ends. Germline CDR1 is SGDLS and CDR2 is YYNGEE. The CDR3 contains 15 residues. Looking up the rest from reference TRBV9 and TRBJ2-1 gives the full variable domain: DSGVTQTPKHLITATGQRVTLRCSPRSGDLSVYWYQQSLDQGLQFLIQYYNGEERAKGNILERFSAQQFPDLHSELNLSSLELGDSALYFCASSPAGYPRNEQFFGPGTRLTVL.